This entry is about one TCR beta chain. Its antigen is still unknown. The read ends 3 residues before the CDR3 terminus; that terminus is restored from the germline J gene. This sample is drawn from a study of T cells in women clearing cervical HPV infection. About the study: Cases were women with histologically confirmed HPV16-related CIN3 or worse, including 2 invasive cancers. Controls gave blood once infection was undetectable; cases at lesion identification. Study observations and caveats: Cases carried less TRBV6-7 than controls: about 0.1% versus 0.15%.

Profiled with immunoSEQ multiplex PCR; TCRdb holds only in-frame clones, not every one. The table counts around 48,000 clones; around 1.5% lies in the top ten. The CDR3 consists of 15 residues. The germline V gene encodes CDR1 SGHRS and CDR2 YFSETQ. The V segment lost 2 bases and the J segment 8 bases; nucleotides outside the gene matches: 6. Each participant carried one incident cervical HPV16 infection only. The sample taken for sequencing was blood buffy coat. This receptor was obtained from a woman between 18 and 69 years old with a cervical HPV16 infection that either progressed to CIN3+ or cleared (not recorded which). V usage is TRBV5-1 and J usage is TRBJ2-1; 11 positions match TRBD2. The sequenced CDR3 bases are TGCGCCAGCAGCTTAGTAGCGGGAGGGCCCCATGAG. The encoded protein is CASSLVAGGPHE. The CDR3 in its entirety is CASSLVAGGPHEQFF.